A selection of T cell receptor beta chains follows, all from one sample in a study of T cell responses to AZD1222 COVID-19 vaccine. Profiled with immunoSEQ multiplex PCR; TCRdb holds only in-frame clones, not every one. The sample holds about 120,000 clones, approximately 87% seen once. The sample was peripheral blood, taken on day 0 of AZD1222 vaccination. The receptors originated from an adult in good health. Each CDR3 is given with its conserved first and last residue. A D gene is named only where the DNA matches it firmly. Clone size is given for some rows only: seen once, a few or many times, or a class if the clone is expanded.

D gene	clone size	V gene	J gene	CDR3 protein	CDR3 DNA
-	-	TRBV11-2	TRBJ2-7	CASSLVRGGEQYF	TGTGCCAGCAGCTTAGTTAGGGGGGGCGAGCAGTACTTC
-	-	TRBV5-1	TRBJ1-5	CASSLAGDQPQHF	TGCGCCAGCAGCTTGGCCGGTGATCAGCCCCAGCATTTT
-	-	TRBV7-2	TRBJ1-2	CASSLERVNGGYTF	TGTGCCAGCAGCTTAGAGAGGGTCAATGGGGGCTACACCTTC
-	-	TRBV29-1	TRBJ2-2	CSAFDLGTGELFF	TGCAGCGCCTTTGACTTGGGTACCGGGGAGCTGTTTTTT
TRBD2	-	TRBV6-2/TRBV6-3	TRBJ2-7	CASSPPGVRGGTYEQYF	TGTGCCAGCAGCCCCCCCGGTGTGCGGGGGGGGACCTACGAGCAGTACTTC
TRBD1	-	TRBV4-2	TRBJ1-2	CASSQPDRVEGYTF	TGTGCCAGCAGCCAACCGGACAGGGTAGAAGGCTACACCTTC
-	-	TRBV4-1	TRBJ1-2	CASSSATALYGYTF	TGCGCCAGCAGTTCAGCGACGGCCTTGTATGGCTACACCTTC
TRBD2	few	TRBV6-5	TRBJ2-1	CVSGLAGRGEQFF	TGTGTGAGCGGCCTAGCGGGGAGGGGTGAGCAGTTCTTC
-	-	TRBV6-2/TRBV6-3	TRBJ1-5	CASSYPTPGGQPQHF	TGTGCCAGCAGTTACCCGACCCCCGGGGGTCAGCCCCAGCATTTT
-	-	TRBV10-2	TRBJ1-2	CASSDGGPNYGYTF	TGCGCCAGCAGTGATGGGGGGCCCAACTATGGCTACACCTTC
-	-	TRBV4-1	TRBJ1-4	CASSRPQGKRITNEKLFF	TGCGCCAGCAGCCGCCCACAGGGTAAAAGGATAACTAATGAAAAACTGTTTTTT
-	-	TRBV7-2	TRBJ1-5	CASSLFGGSNQPQHF	TGTGCCAGCAGCTTATTTGGGGGAAGCAATCAGCCCCAGCATTTT
TRBD2	once	TRBV5-1	TRBJ2-2	CASSRDGEGTGELFF	TGCGCCAGCAGCCGGGACGGGGAGGGCACCGGGGAGCTGTTTTTT
TRBD1	few	TRBV6-5	TRBJ1-1	CASHAGGVIGTEAFF	TGTGCCAGTCACGCAGGGGGAGTAATTGGCACTGAAGCTTTCTTT
TRBD1	-	TRBV19	TRBJ1-4	CASSTTGGKLFF	TGTGCCAGTAGTACGACAGGGGGGAAACTGTTTTTT
-	-	TRBV11-3	TRBJ2-3	CASSLVPTDTQYF	TGTGCCAGCAGCTTGGTACCCACAGATACGCAGTATTTT
-	-	TRBV21-1	TRBJ1-5	CASGRTGGNQPQHF	TGTGCCAGCGGTAGGACAGGGGGCAATCAGCCCCAGCATTTT
TRBD2	-	TRBV3-1/TRBV3-2	TRBJ2-7	CASSQSAGVHEQYF	TGTGCCAGCAGCCAATCGGCGGGGGTGCACGAGCAGTACTTC
-	-	TRBV27	TRBJ1-5	CASSFTNQPQHF	TGTGCCAGCAGTTTCACCAATCAGCCCCAGCATTTT
-	-	TRBV7-3	TRBJ1-1	CASSLSAMNTEAFF	TGTGCCAGCAGCTTATCGGCCATGAACACTGAAGCTTTCTTT
-	-	TRBV7-2	TRBJ1-4	CASRRQTATNEKLFF	TGTGCCAGCAGGCGACAGACCGCAACTAATGAAAAACTGTTTTTT
TRBD1	-	TRBV12-3/TRBV12-4	TRBJ1-2	CASSRQGGYGYTF	TGTGCCAGCAGTCGACAGGGCGGCTATGGCTACACCTTC
-	-	TRBV3-1/TRBV3-2	TRBJ1-1	CASSQRENTEAFF	TGTGCCAGCAGCCAAAGAGAGAACACTGAAGCTTTCTTT
-	once	TRBV7-9	TRBJ2-3	CASSFLTGDTQYF	TGTGCCAGCAGCTTCCTGACGGGAGATACGCAGTATTTT
-	-	TRBV5-8	TRBJ2-7	CASSLDRADEQYF	TGTGCCAGCAGCTTGGATAGGGCCGACGAGCAGTACTTC
-	-	TRBV5-1	TRBJ1-3	CASSSTSSGNTIYF	TGCGCCAGCTCTTCAACTAGCTCTGGAAACACCATATATTTT
TRBD2	-	TRBV3-1/TRBV3-2	TRBJ2-7	CASSQGETSGFASYEQYF	TGTGCCAGCAGCCAAGGGGAGACTAGCGGGTTCGCGTCCTACGAGCAGTACTTC
TRBD1	-	TRBV5-1	TRBJ1-1	CASSLEGPGGRPTRTEAFF	TGCGCCAGCAGCTTGGAAGGGCCAGGGGGCCGGCCTACGCGCACTGAAGCTTTCTTT
TRBD1	-	TRBV19	TRBJ1-2	CATGQVLPGDYGYTF	TGTGCCACTGGACAGGTCCTCCCCGGGGACTATGGCTACACCTTC
-	-	TRBV7-2	TRBJ1-2	CARSRVVGDYGYTF	TGTGCCAGGTCTAGAGTAGTAGGGGACTATGGCTACACCTTC